The entry below gives a single T cell receptor (beta chain) sequence along with its context. The primer mix had 60 Vbeta and 13 Jbeta primers. This table comes from immunoSEQ multiplex PCR, and its TCRdb copy is limited to in-frame clones, with some not included. The repertoire holds some 150,000 clones, with about three quarters as singletons. V trimming: 3 bases; J trimming: 8 bases; junction bases outside the gene matches: 3. Germline V gives CDR1 SGHRS, CDR2 YFSETQ. This CDR3 is 12 amino acids long. The source of the sample is a study of cytomegalovirus exposure and HLA in healthy donors. The chain carries TRBV5-1 and TRBJ1-1, with 8 bases matching TRBD1. Specimen: PBMCs. This sequence originates from a male donor in good health and CMV-seronegative. CDR3 DNA: TGCGCCAGCAGCTCAGGGGGCTTGGAAGCTTTCTTT. Translation: CASSSGGLEAFF.